This entry describes one T cell receptor (beta chain). Its antigen is unidentified. Individual cDNA molecules in this library carried unique molecular identifiers. In the original processing: Counts of TCRs in each sample centred on a median of approximately 100,000 and extended from about 20,000 to 690,000. TCRdb ran MiXCR on the RACE reads and lists one entry per CDR3 protein. V and J calls and clone size were set by TCRdb, not the authors. This sample has about 270,000 distinct CDR3 sequences, with 7.5% to 8% found just once. Time point defined: pre-sensitization, week 0. Specified treatment: therapeutic diphenylcyclopropenone sensitization with weekly scalp DPC. This entry comes from a study of human T cells and chemical hapten exposure. Background on the study: TCR yields differed between samples (mainly from small differences in pooled library volume).

Study-level results: Patch test score showed a positive correlation with PT1 expanded TCR counts.

The junction had 21 bases not matched to a gene; V was cut back by 7 bases and J by 5 bases. CDR3 length equals 17 residues. Germline V gene data show CDR1 as SQVTM and CDR2 as ANQGSEA. This sequence joins TRBV29-1 and TRBJ2-7; 9 positions agree with TRBD1. Sequenced here: whole blood, sampled in connection with sensitization to the hapten diphenylcyclopropenone (DPC). The sequence came from a man aged 18 to 29 with alopecia areata. Some clones in this sample may be carry-over from other donors' samples. Written as DNA, the CDR3 is TGCAGCGCTTGGGGATTGGTAAGGACAGGGGAAGAGGACGAGCAGTACTTC. As protein: CSAWGLVRTGEEDEQYF.